The text below deals with one T cell receptor (beta chain). Its antigen is still unknown. This record comes from a study of early T cells in non-severe SARS-CoV-2 infection. The CDR3 covers 14 residues. V lost 4 bases and J 5 bases, leaving 15 bases between the germline ends. The germline CDR1 and CDR2 sequences are SGDLS and YYNGEE. General study findings and limits: The matching step, a VDJdb search, favored anti-spike CD8 responses and missed private and CD4 specificities.

TCRdb reanalysed the 5' RACE reads using MiXCR and keeps one entry per CDR3 protein. The profile shows around 33,000 distinct CDR3 sequences, 5.5% to 7% of them singletons. The sequence came from an adult who was a healthcare worker with PCR-confirmed SARS-CoV-2 infection or an uninfected control (not recorded which). Sequencing was performed on whole blood. The rearrangement uses TRBV9 and TRBJ2-5; tentatively, D is TRBD1 or TRBD2 (5 bases each). CDR3 sequence reads: CASSQQAREETQYF. CDR3 nucleotides: TGTGCCAGCAGCCAACAAGCCAGGGAGGAGACCCAGTACTTC.